These 32 T cell receptor beta chains originate from one sample sequenced in a study of blood T cell repertoires in COVID-19. The repertoire was sequenced with immunoSEQ multiplex PCR; TCRdb's copy has only in-frame clones and lacks some. The table lists 90,000 to 110,000 clones, around 80% of them singletons. The specimen sequenced was peripheral blood. These receptors all stem from a woman of 80 years or more with acute or convalescent COVID-19.

On this clone itself: Other DNA sequences in this specimen translate into the identical CDR3. The chain is built from TRBV11-2 and TRBJ1-5, with a possible D match to TRBD1 (6 bases). From germline, CDR1 is SGHAT and CDR2 FQNNGV. The CDR3 sequence is 14 residues long. Trimming cost V 3 bases and J 6 bases, with 12 bases left between them. The CDR3 reads CASSLAQGSQPQHF. In DNA, the CDR3 is TGTGCCAGCAGCTTGGCACAGGGAAGTCAGCCCCAGCATTTT.

In regard to this clone: At the DNA level, this CDR3 is encoded by other sequences in the same sample as well. The rearrangement uses TRBV3-1 (or the pseudogene TRBV3-2) and TRBJ1-6; D perhaps matches TRBD1 (5 bases). Per germline, CDR1 LGHDT and CDR2 YNNKEL (reference sequence). V lost 3 bases and J lost 6, with 9 bases in between. This CDR3 has 14 residues. CDR3 nucleotide sequence: TGTGCCAGCAGCCAGGGGGGAGGTAATTCACCCCTCCACTTT. Translating it yields CASSQGGGNSPLHF.

The chain carries TRBV24-1 and TRBJ2-1, with 10 nucleotides matching TRBD2. Germline trimming cut 5 bases from V and 6 bases from J; bases unmatched to any gene: 3. This CDR3 contains 14 residues. The germline V gene has CDR1 KGHDR and CDR2 SFDVKD. The CDR3 region has the DNA TGTGCCACCAGTGCAGCGGGAGGGCCCAATGAGCAGTTCTTC. Protein: CATSAAGGPNEQFF.

This chain uses TRBV10-3 with TRBJ2-1, with 8 bases aligning to TRBD1. Losses at the gene ends were 6 bases for V and 5 bases for J; bases not matched to a gene: 3. The CDR3 covers 13 residues. CDR1 is ENHRY, CDR2 SYGVKD, per germline. The CDR3, as DNA: TGTGCCATCAGGGACAGGGCTAACAATGAGCAGTTCTTC. This codes for CAIRDRANNEQFF.

The chain has TRBV28 and TRBJ1-4; 7 nucleotides agree with TRBD1. This CDR3 has 14 residues. V lost 7 bases and J lost 5; bases outside the gene matches: 7. Per the germline V gene, CDR1 is MDHEN and CDR2 is SYDVKM. CDR3 bases: TGTGCCAGCAAAGTGACAGGGCCCAATGAAAAACTGTTTTTT. Its translation is CASKVTGPNEKLFF.

The chain uses TRBV5-4 and TRBJ1-6, with a possible D match to TRBD1 (6 bases). The V end was cut by 1 base, the J end by 9 bases, with 23 bases between. The germline gives CDR1 SGHNT, CDR2 YYREEE (reference sequence). The CDR3 is 18 amino acids. The CDR3 DNA is TGTGCCAGCAGCTTGCCCCCTACAGGGATAGCGCGGAGTTCACCCCTCCACTTT. It codes for CASSLPPTGIARSSPLHF.

This clone turned up a few times. The chain couples TRBV18 to TRBJ1-1; D unclear. V was pared by 2 bases and J by 2 bases, with 12 bases between. CDR3 size: 15 residues. CDR1 and CDR2 from the germline V gene are KGHSH and LQKENI. In DNA, the CDR3 is TGTGCCAGCTCACCAACCCAGCTAGATAACACTGAAGCTTTCTTT. Protein product: CASSPTQLDNTEAFF.

V and J are TRBV27 and TRBJ1-1, with D perhaps TRBD1 (5 bases). The CDR3 totals 17 residues. Trimming shortened V by 2 bases and J by 0 bases, and 16 bases separated the two germline ends. Germline CDR1 reads MNHEY; CDR2 reads SMNVEV (reference sequence). The CDR3 here is CASSLKRGSRMNTEAFF. The CDR3 region has the DNA TGTGCCAGCAGTTTAAAACGGGGGTCAAGGATGAACACTGAAGCTTTCTTT.

The V gene is TRBV15, the J gene TRBJ2-5; 8 bases align to TRBD1. Germline CDR1 is LNHNV and CDR2 is YYDKDF (reference sequence). The V segment lost 4 bases and the J segment 5 bases; nucleotides outside the gene matches: 9. The CDR3 loop spans 15 amino acids. Here the CDR3 reads CATSMRTGWRETQYF. The CDR3 coding sequence is TGTGCCACCAGCATGCGGACAGGGTGGAGGGAGACCCAGTACTTC.

This clone has more than one count but fewer than ten. The chain carries TRBV9 and TRBJ1-1; 7 bases fit TRBD1. This CDR3 is built from 15 residues. V trimming: 4 bases; J trimming: 5 bases; junction bases outside the gene matches: 11. CDR1 SGDLS and CDR2 YYNGEE come from the germline V gene. Here the CDR3 DNA reads TGTGCCAGCAGCCCACAACCGGGACAGAATACTGAAGCTTTCTTT. Protein product: CASSPQPGQNTEAFF.

J is TRBJ2-3 and V is TRBV4-1, with TRBD2 matching over 7 bases. The germline CDR1 and CDR2 sequences are MGHRA and YSYEKL. J was trimmed by 3 bases and V by 1 base; bases with no gene match: 4. The CDR3 length is 15 residues. CDR3 coding DNA: TGCGCCAGCAGCCAAGTCACGGGAGGAACAGATACGCAGTATTTT. Residues: CASSQVTGGTDTQYF.

The chain couples TRBV29-1 to TRBJ2-6; 12 nucleotides match TRBD2. The junction had 9 bases not matched to a gene; V was cut back by 4 bases and J by 5 bases. The CDR3 runs to 17 residues. CDR1 and CDR2 from the germline V gene are SQVTM and ANQGSEA. The CDR3 coding sequence is TGCAGCGTTGGTGGACTAGCGGGATTCAACAGGGCCAACGTCCTGACTTTC. Encoded protein: CSVGGLAGFNRANVLTF.

The CDR3, as DNA: TGTGCCAGCAGCGTAGGTCCGGGGACTATACGAGGGACCCAGTACTTC. The encoded protein is CASSVGPGTIRGTQYF. The V call is TRBV9, the J call TRBJ2-5; 7 nucleotides line up with TRBD2. The germline V gene has CDR1 SGDLS and CDR2 YYNGEE. Trimming removed 0 bases from V and 7 bases from J; junction bases left unmatched: 12. This CDR3 comprises 16 residues.

Concerning this clone: Other DNA sequences in this sample translate to the same CDR3. The chain is built from TRBV11-3 and TRBJ2-1; a weak D match, TRBD2 (6 bases). V was pared by 6 bases and J by 1 base, with 10 bases between. Per the germline V gene, CDR1 is SGHNT and CDR2 is YENEEA. The CDR3 totals 14 residues. The CDR3 bases are TGTGCCAGCAGTAGCGGAGGTTCCTACAATGAGCAGTTCTTC. It is translated as CASSSGGSYNEQFF.

This chain's CDR3 is CASSGEGAQYNEQFF. The DNA for the CDR3 is TGTGCCAGCAGCGGAGAGGGAGCCCAGTACAATGAGCAGTTCTTC. The chain links TRBV9 to TRBJ2-1, with D maybe TRBD2 (5 bases). The germline V and J ends were trimmed by 3 bases and 4 bases, with 14 bases remaining between them. This CDR3 region has 15 residues. The germline gives CDR1 SGDLS, CDR2 YYNGEE.

This clone was recorded only once. This CDR3 reads CASQNGGRSPLHF. CDR3 sequence (DNA): TGTGCCAGCCAAAATGGGGGCCGCTCACCCCTCCACTTT. The J gene is TRBJ1-6, the V gene TRBV6-6; D may be TRBD1 (6 bases). The V end lost 8 bases, the J end lost 10 bases, and 15 bases lay between the germline ends. The CDR3 has 13 residues. Germline-derived CDR1 and CDR2 are MNHNY and SVGAGI (reference sequence).

The chain employs TRBV7-9 and TRBJ2-5, with D tentatively TRBD2 (6 bases). The CDR3 loop spans 13 amino acids. Germline V gene sequence: CDR1 SEHNR, CDR2 FQNEAQ (reference sequence). Trimming removed 5 bases from V and 5 bases from J, with 12 bases in between. The CDR3 loop reads CASSTSGGETQYF. The CDR3 bases are TGTGCCAGCAGCACTTCTGGAGGGGAGACCCAGTACTTC.

This clone was seen a single time. This chain joins TRBV4-3 and TRBJ2-3; D is uncertain. The germline CDR1 and CDR2 sequences are LGHNA and YSLEER. V was clipped by 2 bases and J by 2 bases, with 11 bases between them. CDR3 size: 15 residues. The CDR3 bases are TGCGCCAGCAGCCAACTAGGCGCCATCACAGATACGCAGTATTTT. This gives the protein CASSQLGAITDTQYF.

V and J are TRBV28 and TRBJ1-6; D call uncertain. With 5 bases removed from V and 0 bases from J, the gap between germline ends came to 11 bases. This CDR3 comprises 16 residues. Germline V lookup: CDR1 MDHEN, CDR2 SYDVKM. CDR3 nucleotide sequence: TGTGCCAGCAGTCCCCCACGGAGCTCCTATAATTCACCCCTCCACTTT. Amino acid sequence: CASSPPRSSYNSPLHF.

The V and J genes are TRBV11-3 and TRBJ2-5; D remains unclear. The CDR3 contains 13 residues. Germline V gives CDR1 SGHNT, CDR2 YENEEA. The ends were cut back, 2 bases at V and 5 bases at J, with 9 bases in the middle. CDR3 amino acids: CASSLYSGETQYF. CDR3 in DNA: TGTGCCAGCAGCTTATACTCCGGGGAGACCCAGTACTTC.

The V call is TRBV18, the J call TRBJ1-1; D is perhaps TRBD1 (5 bases). CDR1 and CDR2 from the germline V gene are KGHSH and LQKENI. The CDR3 covers 13 residues. V was trimmed by 0 bases and J by 10 bases, leaving 12 bases between them. CDR3 sequence (DNA): TGTGCCAGCTCACCACCGTGGGAAGGGGTAGCTTTCTTT. Translating it yields CASSPPWEGVAFF.

The chain has TRBV3-1 (or the pseudogene TRBV3-2) and TRBJ2-1; the match to TRBD2 covers 7 bases. The CDR3 sequence is 14 residues long. Per germline, CDR1 LGHDT and CDR2 YNNKEL (reference sequence). V trimming: 7 bases; J trimming: 6 bases; junction bases outside the gene matches: 9. The CDR3 DNA follows: TGTGCCAGCACCCGACTAGCCAATCCCAATGAGCAGTTCTTC. Translation gives CASTRLANPNEQFF.

The chain employs TRBV18 and TRBJ2-2; D might be TRBD2 (6 bases). The V gene lost 3 bases and the J gene lost 5 bases, with 13 bases spanning the gap. This CDR3 is built from 15 residues. CDR1 is KGHSH, CDR2 LQKENI, per germline. CDR3 in amino acids: CASSPAGPKTGELFF. The CDR3 nucleotides read TGTGCCAGCTCACCCGCGGGACCCAAAACCGGGGAGCTGTTTTTT.

This chain uses TRBV11-2 with TRBJ2-5; possibly TRBD1 for D (5 bases). Germline-derived CDR1 and CDR2 are SGHAT and FQNNGV. The V and J ends lost 2 bases and 5 bases respectively, with 12 bases between them. CDR3 length: 14 amino acids. The CDR3: CASSLRGFGETQYF. The CDR3 DNA is TGTGCCAGCAGCTTAAGGGGTTTTGGGGAGACCCAGTACTTC. The whole variable domain, remainder taken from reference TRBV11-2 and TRBJ2-5, is EAGVAQSPRYKIIEKRQSVAFWCNPISGHATLYWYQQILGQGPKLLIQFQNNGVVDDSQLPKDRFSAERLKGVDSTLKIQPAKLEDSAVYLCASSLRGFGETQYFGPGTRLLVL.

The rearrangement uses TRBV2 and TRBJ1-2, with 8 bases fitting TRBD1. V trimming: 8 bases; J trimming: 8 bases; junction bases outside the gene matches: 10. Germline assignment: CDR1 SNHLY and CDR2 FYNNEI. This CDR3 has 13 amino acids. CDR3 in amino acids: CASVDREGRGYTF. Written as DNA, the CDR3 is TGTGCCAGCGTGGACAGGGAGGGTCGAGGCTACACCTTC.

V and J are TRBV5-1 and TRBJ2-1, with 10 bases matching TRBD2. The CDR3 has 16 residues. V trimming: 5 bases; J trimming: 0 bases; junction bases outside the gene matches: 5. From germline, CDR1 is SGHRS and CDR2 YFSETQ. CDR3 coding DNA: TGCGCCAGCAGTTTGTCTAGCGGGAGCTCCTACAATGAGCAGTTCTTC. It is translated as CASSLSSGSSYNEQFF.

This clone was detected only once. J is TRBJ2-7 and V is TRBV19; 9 bases agree with TRBD2. The V and J ends lost 6 bases and 5 bases, in that order; junction bases with no gene match: 17. Looked up from germline, CDR1 is LNHDA and CDR2 is SQIVND (reference sequence). The CDR3 contains 17 residues. The CDR3 sequence: CASSPTGPSGINDEQYF. DNA of the CDR3: TGTGCCAGTAGCCCCACGGGGCCTAGCGGGATTAACGACGAGCAGTACTTC.

This rearrangement joins TRBV6-4 to TRBJ1-2; 8 bases align to TRBD1. The junction had 15 bases not matched to a gene; V was cut back by 7 bases and J by 5 bases. Germline lookup yields CDR1 MRHNA and CDR2 SNTAGT. CDR3 length: 16 amino acids. This chain's CDR3 is CASIADRAEKDYGYTF. The DNA of the CDR3 is TGTGCCAGCATCGCGGACAGGGCGGAAAAAGATTATGGCTACACCTTC.

V gene TRBV15 combines with J gene TRBJ2-7; 11 nucleotides match TRBD2. Per the germline V gene, CDR1 is LNHNV and CDR2 is YYDKDF (reference sequence). This CDR3 region has 15 residues. With 5 bases clipped from V and 3 bases from J, the junction kept 6 bases outside the gene matches. The CDR3 is CATSGMGLADYEQYF. CDR3 coding DNA: TGTGCCACCAGCGGGATGGGACTAGCGGACTACGAGCAGTACTTC.

The chain has TRBV2 and TRBJ1-5, with unresolved D. The CDR3 length is 12 residues. The germline CDR1 and CDR2 sequences are SNHLY and FYNNEI. Trimming cost V 5 bases and J 7 bases, with 9 bases left between them. The CDR3 DNA reads as TGTGCCAGCAGTCCCCCGAGCCAGCCCCAGCATTTT. Translated: CASSPPSQPQHF.

V is TRBV21-1 and J is TRBJ2-7; TRBD2 is taken as the D call from the table, unchecked against the DNA. TRBV21-1 is tagged as a pseudogene. This CDR3 is built from 19 residues. This CDR3 is CASSKEGTSGRDIPYEQYV. The CDR3 nucleotides are TGTGCCAGCAGCAAAGAGGGGACTAGCGGGAGGGATATCCCCTACGAGCAGTACGTC.

The chain carries TRBV27 and TRBJ2-5, with 7 bases aligning to TRBD1. The length of the CDR3 is 14 residues. Trimming took 5 bases from V and 5 from J; bases not matched to a gene: 8. The germline gives CDR1 MNHEY, CDR2 SMNVEV (reference sequence). The CDR3 reads CASSPTGPRETQYF. In nucleotides, the CDR3 is TGTGCCAGCAGTCCGACAGGGCCGAGGGAGACCCAGTACTTC.